The T cell receptor beta chain described here comes from a study of OX40 agonist ivuxolimab in advanced cancers. Study context: Partial responses were achieved by three patients: one hepatocellular carcinoma, two cutaneous melanoma. Findings of the study overall: Partial responders at 0.1-3.0 mg/kg showed near-lowest clonal expansion. At 0.1 to 3.0 mg/kg and by week 6, clonal expansion occurred in CD4+ and CD8+ blood T cells.

Generated by immunoSEQ multiplex PCR, the TCRdb table keeps only in-frame clones and is missing some. The table lists 25,000 to 35,000 clones, 80% of them singletons. The CDR3 runs to 14 residues. Germline V lookup: CDR1 MNHEY, CDR2 SMNVEV (reference sequence). Deletions cut 5 bases from V and 5 bases from J, with 15 bases between. As regards this clone: The antigen remains undetermined.

The sequences come from CD4+ or CD8+ T cells sorted from blood, collected in a trial of the OX40 agonist ivuxolimab. The J gene is TRBJ1-1, the V gene TRBV27; tentative D call: TRBD1 (6 bases). The source of this sequence is an adult with an advanced solid tumor such as melanoma, head and neck, liver or kidney cancer. The CDR3: CASSLESQGTEAFF. The CDR3 DNA is TGTGCCAGCAGTCTAGAAAGCCAGGGGACTGAAGCTTTCTTT.